This T cell receptor beta chain was obtained from a study of T cell responses to AZD1222 COVID-19 vaccine. Broader study findings: Among the donors, most were white British and more were female, and clonal diversity was possibly underestimated. Among spike-specific TCRs, nearly half reportedly target unmutated variant regions.

CDR1 is SGHTA, CDR2 FQGNSA, per germline. The CDR3 sequence is 13 residues long. Trimming left V 4 bases short and J 4 bases short, with 10 bases between. Notes on this clone: What it binds is not known.

Profiled with immunoSEQ multiplex PCR; TCRdb holds only in-frame clones, not every one. The table includes 95,000 to 110,000 clones, around nine tenths detected once. This TCR was sampled from an adult in good health. The sequencing here drew on peripheral blood, taken on day 0 of AZD1222 vaccination. J is TRBJ1-1 and V is TRBV7-2, with D maybe TRBD1 (5 bases). The CDR3 is CASSSGLFTEAFF. The CDR3 bases are TGTGCCAGCAGCTCAGGGCTTTTCACTGAAGCTTTCTTT.